The 15 T cell receptor beta chains reported below all come from one sample, sequenced in a study of Ad26.COV2.S vaccination and SARS-CoV-2 variants. Measured with immunoSEQ multiplex PCR; TCRdb has only the in-frame clones, and not every one. The sample includes some 320,000 clones, about 82% of them seen just once. The treatment was: approximately 18 received Ad26.COV2.S at low or high dose, single or two shots; about five received placebo; per-sample allocation not given. Repertoires come from day 63 after the first vaccine or placebo injection. The sequencing used peripheral blood, collected in a trial of Ad26.COV2.S vaccine versus placebo. These receptors were taken from a person between 18 and 60 years old who received the Ad26.COV2.S COVID-19 vaccine or a placebo.

V usage is TRBV30 and J usage is TRBJ1-3, with D hard to call. The CDR3 extends over 13 amino acids. Deletions cut 5 bases from V and 0 bases from J, with 8 bases between. Germline loops: CDR1 GTSNPN, CDR2 SVGIG (reference sequence). In nucleotides, the CDR3 is TGTGCCTGGCTTGAGAGCTCTGGAAACACCATATATTTT. Protein sequence: CAWLESSGNTIYF.

The chain recombines TRBV7-9 with TRBJ2-7; possible D gene TRBD1, 6 bases. CDR1 SEHNR and CDR2 FQNEAQ come from the germline V gene (reference sequence). Deletions cut 1 base from V and 0 bases from J, with 13 bases between. The CDR3 consists of 16 residues. The chain's CDR3 is CASSLVRGSSSYEQYF. CDR3 nucleotide sequence: TGTGCCAGCAGCTTAGTAAGGGGGAGTAGCTCCTACGAGCAGTACTTC.

The chain carries TRBV7-9 and TRBJ1-2, with 7 bases that match TRBD1. The CDR3 spans 14 residues. Germline-derived CDR1 and CDR2 are SEHNR and FQNEAQ (reference sequence). Trimming took 4 bases from V and 5 from J; bases not matched to a gene: 7. The CDR3 DNA reads as TGTGCCAGCAGCTCGACAGGGAGTGGGTATGGCTACACCTTC. Its translation is CASSSTGSGYGYTF.

This clone was counted between two and nine times. This chain connects TRBV19 to TRBJ2-7; 12 bases match TRBD2. The germline V gene has CDR1 LNHDA and CDR2 SQIVND (reference sequence). There are 19 residues in the CDR3. With 5 bases clipped from V and 2 bases from J, the junction kept 16 bases outside the gene matches. The CDR3 sequence is CASSQRTGLAGYWAYEQYF. CDR3 sequence (DNA): TGTGCCAGTAGTCAACGAACCGGACTAGCGGGGTACTGGGCCTACGAGCAGTACTTC.

V gene TRBV4-1 combines with J gene TRBJ1-4, with 7 bases that match TRBD1. Looked up from germline, CDR1 is MGHRA and CDR2 is YSYEKL. Trimming at V came to 2 bases and at J to 5 bases, leaving 5 bases not matched to a gene. CDR3 size: 15 residues. The CDR3 here is CASSQSPGGNEKLFF. The CDR3 DNA follows: TGCGCCAGCAGCCAATCCCCAGGGGGAAATGAAAAACTGTTTTTT.

The chain has TRBV6-4 and TRBJ2-3, with D unclear. Trimming took 4 bases from V and 9 from J, leaving 14 bases between them. The germline CDR1 and CDR2 sequences are MRHNA and SNTAGT. This CDR3 is 13 amino acids long. CDR3 protein: CASSGELGQTQYF. DNA of the CDR3: TGTGCCAGCAGTGGGGAACTGGGCCAGACGCAGTATTTT.

The chain has TRBV7-2 and TRBJ2-5; D might be TRBD2 (6 bases). V was trimmed by 1 base and J by 5 bases, leaving 14 bases between them. This CDR3 spans 15 amino acids. Germline CDR1 and CDR2: SGHTA and FQGNSA. CDR3 in DNA: TGTGCCAGCAGCTTAGGCGGGGCCAACATGGAGACCCAGTACTTC. Translation gives CASSLGGANMETQYF.

The chain joins TRBV27 to TRBJ1-1, with 7 bases matching TRBD1. From germline, CDR1 is MNHEY and CDR2 SMNVEV (reference sequence). This CDR3 is built from 12 residues. The trim removed 8 bases at V and 3 bases at J, leaving 3 bases unmatched. The chain's CDR3 is CASQDRYTEAFF. CDR3 sequence (DNA): TGTGCCAGCCAGGACAGGTACACTGAAGCTTTCTTT.

This clone was observed a handful of times. The chain recombines TRBV30 with TRBJ2-7; TRBD1 matches 12 bases. The V segment lost 8 bases and the J segment 4 bases; nucleotides outside the gene matches: 6. Germline CDR1 and CDR2: GTSNPN and SVGIG (reference sequence). The CDR3 totals 13 residues. The CDR3 reads CALGTGGVYEQYF. The CDR3 coding sequence is TGTGCCCTGGGGACAGGGGGCGTTTACGAGCAGTACTTC.

V gene TRBV23-1 combines with J gene TRBJ2-2; D remains ambiguous. TRBV23-1 carries the ORF label, with uncertain function. V lost 6 bases and J 6 bases, leaving 20 bases between the germline ends. This CDR3 spans 16 amino acids. The CDR3 sequence: CASRNVRVIGAGELFF. In nucleotides, the CDR3 is TGCGCCAGCAGAAACGTAAGGGTCATCGGCGCCGGGGAGCTGTTTTTT.

The chain combines TRBV7-9 with TRBJ2-7; 8 nucleotides agree with TRBD1. This CDR3 has 15 amino acids. Germline CDR1 is SEHNR and CDR2 is FQNEAQ (reference sequence). V lost 3 bases, J lost 7 bases, and 11 bases stayed unmatched. The CDR3 loop is CASSFGQGASNEQYF. CDR3 DNA: TGTGCCAGCAGCTTCGGGCAGGGGGCATCTAATGAGCAGTACTTC.

This clone was observed a single time. The sample holds other DNA sequences that translate to the same CDR3. The rearrangement uses TRBV18 and TRBJ2-3, with unresolved D. The germline V gene encodes CDR1 KGHSH and CDR2 LQKENI. The CDR3 sequence is 14 residues long. V gave up 3 bases and J gave up 1 base, with 8 bases separating them. CDR3 residues: CASSPSGGTDTQYF. The CDR3 region has the DNA TGTGCCAGCTCACCTTCAGGAGGCACAGATACGCAGTATTTT.

The V call is TRBV6-5, the J call TRBJ2-7; D is possibly TRBD1 (6 bases). The ends were cut back, 6 bases at V and 11 bases at J, with 14 bases in the middle. The CDR3 contains 11 residues. Germline-derived CDR1 and CDR2 are MNHEY and SVGAGI. The CDR3 DNA sequence: TGTGCCAGCAGGACACAGGGTAAAGAGTACTTC. It encodes CASRTQGKEYF.

The chain links TRBV10-3 to TRBJ2-7; D possibly corresponds to TRBD2 (6 bases). V dropped 1 base and J dropped 2 bases, with 12 bases sitting between them. Germline lookup yields CDR1 ENHRY and CDR2 SYGVKD. The CDR3 extends over 15 amino acids. This CDR3 reads CAISELWGDPYEQYF. The CDR3 DNA sequence: TGTGCCATCAGTGAGTTGTGGGGGGATCCCTACGAGCAGTACTTC.

For the CDR3, the DNA is TGTGCCAGCAGCCATTCTAATTCACCCCTCCACTTT. Translated, it gives CASSHSNSPLHF. This rearrangement joins TRBV7-2 to TRBJ1-6; D gene unclear. V lost 5 bases and J 6 bases, leaving 5 bases between the germline ends. CDR1 SGHTA and CDR2 FQGNSA come from the germline V gene. This CDR3 comprises 12 residues.